This passage covers 12 T cell receptor beta chains from one sample sequenced in a study of cytomegalovirus exposure and HLA in healthy donors. PCR was performed using 60 Vbeta and 13 Jbeta primers. TCRdb's table, derived via immunoSEQ multiplex PCR, lists solely in-frame clones and lacks some. Counted here are approximately 120,000 clones, roughly 76% occurring once; the ten biggest clones make up 7.7%. Sample: PBMCs. Source of these receptors: a woman aged 45-65 years in good health and CMV-seropositive.

The chain uses TRBV10-2 and TRBJ1-6, with D possibly TRBD1 on 5 matching bases. The CDR3 is 16 residues long. V dropped 2 bases and J dropped 5 bases, with 13 bases sitting between them. The germline CDR1 and CDR2 sequences are WSHSY and SAAADI. The CDR3: CASSEATGYDNSPLHF. In DNA form, the CDR3 reads TGCGCCAGCAGTGAGGCTACAGGCTATGATAATTCACCCCTCCACTTT.

V and J are TRBV10-3 and TRBJ2-1, with TRBD1 matching 11 bases. The J segment lost 0 bases and the V segment lost 3 bases, leaving 10 bases of the junction unmatched. This CDR3 spans 19 amino acids. The germline V gene encodes CDR1 ENHRY and CDR2 SYGVKD. The CDR3 region is CAISDRGQGASRSYNEQFF. The CDR3 region has the DNA TGTGCCATCAGTGACCGCGGACAGGGGGCTAGCCGCTCCTACAATGAGCAGTTCTTC.

This clone was counted a few times. The chain carries TRBV7-2 and TRBJ1-4; maybe TRBD1 (6 bases). The germline V gene has CDR1 SGHTA and CDR2 FQGNSA. This CDR3 comprises 14 residues. V was pared by 2 bases and J by 7 bases, with 11 bases between. Written as DNA, the CDR3 is TGTGCCAGCAGCTTACGAGGGGGTGGTGAAAAACTGTTTTTT. Its translation: CASSLRGGGEKLFF.

V is TRBV19 and J is TRBJ2-1; 10 positions agree with TRBD2. The CDR3 has 18 residues. Germline assignment: CDR1 LNHDA and CDR2 SQIVND (reference sequence). Unmatched junction bases numbered 10, after V lost 1 base and J lost 4 bases. CDR3 amino acids: CASSIVWSSGSFYNEQFF. CDR3 coding DNA: TGTGCCAGTAGTATAGTTTGGTCTAGCGGGAGCTTTTACAATGAGCAGTTCTTC.

Details on this clone: Other DNA sequences within the sample encode an identical CDR3. V gene TRBV7-2 combines with J gene TRBJ2-5; TRBD2 agrees at 9 bases. Looked up from germline, CDR1 is SGHTA and CDR2 is FQGNSA. With 5 bases clipped from V and 5 bases from J, the junction kept 3 bases outside the gene matches. The CDR3 runs to 13 residues. In nucleotides, the CDR3 is TGTGCCAGCAGCCGCGGGGGGGCCGAGACCCAGTACTTC. This gives the protein CASSRGGAETQYF.

The chain joins TRBV18 to TRBJ2-7, with D maybe TRBD1 (6 bases). Between the trimmed V and J ends, which lost 6 bases and 2 bases, there was a span of 20 bases. This CDR3 region has 16 residues. CDR1 and CDR2 from the germline V gene are KGHSH and LQKENI. This chain's CDR3 is CASSPTGKVMTYEQYF. In DNA form, the CDR3 reads TGTGCCAGCTCTCCTACAGGGAAAGTAATGACCTACGAGCAGTACTTC.

The chain combines TRBV5-1 with TRBJ1-2, with TRBD1 identical over 8 bases. Trimming took 4 bases from V and 4 from J; bases not matched to a gene: 6. This CDR3 has 14 amino acids. Germline CDR1 SGHRS, CDR2 YFSETQ. CDR3 in amino acids: CASSVTGTGYGYTF. CDR3 coding DNA: TGCGCCAGCAGCGTCACCGGGACAGGCTATGGCTACACCTTC.

The rearrangement links TRBV7-2 to TRBJ2-3; 8 nucleotides align to TRBD2. This CDR3 comprises 14 residues. V dropped 8 bases and J dropped 8; count of bases not matched to a gene: 12. Germline lookup yields CDR1 SGHTA and CDR2 FQGNSA. The CDR3 DNA sequence: TGTGCCAGCGCTCCCTCCGTAGCGGGAACTACGCAGTATTTT. It yields the protein CASAPSVAGTTQYF.

The chain links TRBV19 to TRBJ2-7; the D gene is possibly TRBD2 (6 bases). The germline V gene has CDR1 LNHDA and CDR2 SQIVND (reference sequence). The V end was cut by 5 bases, the J end by 0 bases, with 17 bases between. This CDR3 has 16 amino acids. CDR3 amino acids: CASSPLGDLGSYEQYF. CDR3 nucleotides: TGTGCCAGTAGTCCTTTGGGGGACTTAGGCTCCTACGAGCAGTACTTC.

This chain connects TRBV7-2 to TRBJ2-5, with 10 bases that match TRBD1. The ends lost 2 bases at V and 5 bases at J; junction bases unmatched: 5. The CDR3 totals 15 residues. Germline values: CDR1 SGHTA, CDR2 FQGNSA. The CDR3 protein is CASSLTGQGWETQYF. In DNA form, the CDR3 reads TGTGCCAGCAGCTTAACGGGACAGGGGTGGGAGACCCAGTACTTC.

The chain joins TRBV19 to TRBJ1-2; perhaps TRBD1 as D (6 bases). The germline V gene encodes CDR1 LNHDA and CDR2 SQIVND (reference sequence). The V and J ends lost 5 bases and 4 bases respectively, with 11 bases between them. This CDR3 has 13 amino acids. The CDR3 bases are TGTGCCAGTAGTGACAGGAAGAGCTATGGCTACACCTTC. It specifies CASSDRKSYGYTF.

In regard to this clone: Germline and junction disagree at one end, which may indicate a read error. The chain links TRBV11-2 to TRBJ2-5; D perhaps matches TRBD1 (6 bases). The CDR3 is 17 amino acids. Germline CDR1 is SGHAT and CDR2 is FQNNGV. CDR3 region: CASSPTTGIGVGEAQYF. In nucleotides, the CDR3 is TGTGCCAGCAGCCCCACCACAGGGATAGGGGTAGGAGAGGCCCAGTACTTC.